The 12 T cell receptor beta chains given below trace back to one sample, sequenced in a study of T-cell memory formation after mild COVID-19. TCRdb re-derived calls from the 5' RACE reads in MiXCR, one entry per CDR3 protein. The table shows fewer than 150,000 distinct CDR3 sequences, with about a sixth occurring only once. Specimen: PBMCs or a T cell subset sorted from them (not recorded which). All receptors come from a man aged 18 to 30 who had mild COVID-19 (a few samples of this study predate the infection). Cell type and time point are not known.

V is TRBV4-1 and J is TRBJ2-7, with D tentatively TRBD1 (6 bases). Germline V lookup: CDR1 MGHRA, CDR2 YSYEKL. The V and J ends lost 3 bases and 3 bases respectively, with 9 bases between them. The CDR3 has 13 amino acids. DNA of the CDR3: TGCGCCAGCAGCCAGTCGGACAGCTACGAGCAGTACGTC. It is translated as CASSQSDSYEQYV.

The chain uses TRBV20-1 and TRBJ2-7, with D possibly being TRBD1 or TRBD2 (8 bases each). The CDR3 is 15 residues long. Germline CDR1 DFQATT, CDR2 SNEGSKA (reference sequence). V lost 5 bases to trimming and J lost 3 bases, with 20 bases between them. CDR3 nucleotide sequence: TGCAGTGCTCGCGGGGGGACAGGAGACCTCTACGAGCAGTACTTC. Protein product: CSARGGTGDLYEQYF.

This chain joins TRBV5-1 and TRBJ2-3, with 7 bases matching TRBD2. CDR1 is SGHRS, CDR2 YFSETQ, per germline. V gave up 2 bases and J gave up 4 bases; unmatched junction bases: 4. This CDR3 region has 14 residues. CDR3 nucleotide sequence: TGCGCCAGCAGCTTCCGGACTAGGTCAGATACGCAGTATTTT. This translates into CASSFRTRSDTQYF. Supplemented by reference TRBV5-1 and TRBJ2-3, the full variable domain reads KAGVTQTPRYLIKTRGQQVTLSCSPISGHRSVSWYQQTPGQGLQFLFEYFSETQRNKGNFPGRFSGRQFSNSRSEMNVSTLELGDSALYLCASSFRTRSDTQYFGPGTRLTVL.

This clonotype was observed many times. The chain uses TRBV5-1 and TRBJ2-3, with 8 positions matching TRBD1. The V gene end was trimmed by 1 base and the J gene end by 3 bases; junction bases not matched to a gene: 7. The CDR3 extends over 16 amino acids. CDR1 SGHRS and CDR2 YFSETQ come from the germline V gene. The CDR3 reads CASSLTTGGRTDTQYF. For the CDR3, the DNA is TGCGCCAGCAGCTTGACTACAGGGGGAAGAACAGATACGCAGTATTTT.

In its sample, this clonotype was seen many times. This sequence joins TRBV6-5 and TRBJ2-1; TRBD2 matches at 11 bases. Germline V lookup: CDR1 MNHEY, CDR2 SVGAGI. This CDR3 has 16 amino acids. J lost 8 bases, V lost 4 bases, and 10 bases had no gene match. Written as DNA, the CDR3 is TGTGCCAGCAGTTTGATTCCTAGCGGGGGGAGCCATGAGCAGTTCTTC. It codes for CASSLIPSGGSHEQFF.

The gene calls are TRBV7-9 and TRBJ2-7, with D possibly TRBD1 on 5 matching bases. Trimming removed 5 bases from V and 1 base from J, with 18 bases in between. Per germline, CDR1 SEHNR and CDR2 FQNEAQ (reference sequence). The CDR3 totals 16 residues. CDR3 region: CASSPALGAGSYEQYF. The CDR3 DNA follows: TGTGCCAGCAGCCCCGCTCTTGGGGCCGGATCCTACGAGCAGTACTTC.

In its sample, this clonotype was seen many times. The chain uses TRBV5-1 and TRBJ2-3, with TRBD1 as a possible D gene (6 bases). CDR3 length equals 15 residues. In germline, CDR1 is SGHRS, CDR2 YFSETQ. The V and J ends lost 3 bases and 4 bases respectively, with 15 bases between them. The CDR3 protein is CASSSTGLGPDTQYF. As DNA, the CDR3 is TGCGCCAGCAGCTCGACAGGCCTGGGGCCAGATACGCAGTATTTT.

J is TRBJ2-1 and V is TRBV20-1; D possibly corresponds to TRBD2 (5 bases). This CDR3 has 17 amino acids. Trimming cost V 0 bases and J 0 bases, with 15 bases left between them. Germline CDR1 and CDR2: DFQATT and SNEGSKA (reference sequence). The CDR3, as DNA: TGCAGTGCTAGAGATGCGGGCGGGCAGGCCTCCTACAATGAGCAGTTCTTC. As protein: CSARDAGGQASYNEQFF.

This clonotype was detected ten times or more. V usage is TRBV7-9 and J usage is TRBJ2-3, with unresolved D. From germline, CDR1 is SEHNR and CDR2 FQNEAQ (reference sequence). V was pared by 5 bases and J by 1 base, with 13 bases between. The CDR3 is 15 residues long. The chain's CDR3 is CASSPSRFRTDTQYF. The DNA for the CDR3 is TGTGCCAGCAGCCCCTCGAGGTTTCGCACAGATACGCAGTATTTT.

The gene calls are TRBV9 and TRBJ2-1; D is possibly TRBD2 (6 bases). CDR1 is SGDLS, CDR2 YYNGEE, per germline. The germline V and J ends were trimmed by 1 base and 6 bases, with 14 bases remaining between them. The CDR3 has 15 residues. For the CDR3, the DNA is TGTGCCAGCAGCGTAACCCGGGACTTAATCAATGAGCAGTTCTTC. Encoded protein: CASSVTRDLINEQFF.

This clonotype was recorded at least ten times. The chain employs TRBV5-1 and TRBJ2-7; 7 nucleotides align to TRBD1. This CDR3 has 15 residues. CDR1 and CDR2 from the germline V gene are SGHRS and YFSETQ. V lost 1 base to trimming and J lost 3 bases; unmatched junction nucleotides: 7. For the CDR3, the DNA is TGCGCCAGCAGCTTGAAGCCAGGGGGTCTCTACGAGCAGTACGTC. Its protein is CASSLKPGGLYEQYV.

CDR3: CASSLSSTAFAHEQFF. The CDR3 DNA follows: TGTGCCAGCAGCTTATCCTCCACGGCGTTTGCGCATGAGCAGTTCTTC. This chain connects TRBV7-2 to TRBJ2-1; D gene uncertain. Trimming left V 2 bases short and J 8 bases short, with 19 bases between. CDR3 length equals 16 residues. Germline CDR1 reads SGHTA; CDR2 reads FQGNSA. Combining the CDR3 with reference TRBV7-2 and TRBJ2-1 gives the whole variable domain GAGVSQSPSNKVTEKGKDVELRCDPISGHTALYWYRQSLGQGLEFLIYFQGNSAPDKSGLPSDRFSAERTGGSVSTLTIQRTQQEDSAVYLCASSLSSTAFAHEQFFGPGTRLTVL.